Reported below is one T cell receptor beta chain. Its antigen is as yet unknown. This sample is drawn from a study of OX40 agonist ivuxolimab in advanced cancers. Whole-study context: Partial responses were recorded for three patients, including one with hepatocellular carcinoma and two with cutaneous melanoma. Findings of the study overall: Those patients achieving a partial response at 0.1-3.0 mg/kg showed among the lowest clonal expansion.

Here immunoSEQ multiplex PCR was the method, and the copy in TCRdb shows in-frame clones only, minus some. The table has about 80,000 clones, roughly 91% seen once. Exclusion applied to patients with autoimmune disease history or systemic immunosuppression. Peripheral blood came from all dose cohorts at three timepoints. Sequenced material: CD4+ or CD8+ T cells sorted from blood, taken in a trial of the OX40 agonist ivuxolimab. The receptor comes from an adult with an advanced solid tumor such as melanoma, head and neck, liver or kidney cancer.

CDR3 bases: TGTGCCAGCTCACCCAAGGGACAGGGACAGCCCCAGCATTTT. Its protein is CASSPKGQGQPQHF. The chain recombines TRBV18 with TRBJ1-5; 9 bases line up with TRBD1. The CDR3 is 14 amino acids. The V gene end was trimmed by 3 bases and the J gene end by 7 bases; junction bases not matched to a gene: 4. CDR1 KGHSH and CDR2 LQKENI come from the germline V gene.